Listed here are 29 T cell receptor beta chains from one sample, sequenced in a study of blood T cell repertoires in COVID-19. Clones were sequenced by immunoSEQ multiplex PCR, and TCRdb holds only the in-frame ones, with some missing. The sample has about 45,000 clones, over 80% seen once. Sequencing was done on a sample of peripheral blood. The receptors come from a man older than 75 in a cohort sampled during active COVID-19.

This clone appeared a single time. The J gene is TRBJ1-2, the V gene TRBV27, with 8 positions matching TRBD1. CDR3 length: 16 amino acids. Germline CDR1 reads MNHEY; CDR2 reads SMNVEV (reference sequence). After removal of 2 bases from V and 5 bases from J, the junction contained 10 bases not matched to a gene. The CDR3 sequence: CASSLDYRTGKYGYTF. CDR3 sequence (DNA): TGTGCCAGCAGTTTAGACTATCGGACAGGGAAATATGGCTACACCTTC.

The chain uses TRBV28 and TRBJ1-2; a weak D match, TRBD1 (6 bases). The CDR3 runs 15 residues. V dropped 3 bases and J dropped 6 bases, with 17 bases sitting between them. Germline CDR1 MDHEN, CDR2 SYDVKM. CDR3 DNA sequence: TGTGCCAGCAGTTTCTCCCGCTGGGGGCGCGATGGCTACACCTTC. Translation: CASSFSRWGRDGYTF.

In this sample, this clone turned up once. The CDR3 spells CASRDRDYYNEQFF. The DNA for the CDR3 is TGTGCCAGCAGAGACCGGGACTACTACAATGAGCAGTTCTTC. The V call is TRBV25-1, the J call TRBJ2-1; 7 bases fit TRBD2. Germline values: CDR1 MGHDK, CDR2 SYGVNS. This CDR3 comprises 14 residues. V was pared by 6 bases and J by 3 bases, with 5 bases of the junction left unmatched.

The V gene is TRBV7-2, the J gene TRBJ1-4; TRBD1 matches at 7 bases. The CDR3 covers 17 residues. V lost 1 base to trimming and J lost 3 bases; unmatched junction nucleotides: 8. In germline, CDR1 is SGHTA, CDR2 FQGNSA. The DNA for the CDR3 is TGTGCCAGCAGCTTAGTTCCAGGGGGTCCACCTAATGAAAAACTGTTTTTT. It specifies CASSLVPGGPPNEKLFF.

This rearrangement joins TRBV28 to TRBJ2-1; 8 bases line up with TRBD2. The CDR3 sequence is 14 residues long. CDR1 and CDR2 (germline): MDHEN, SYDVKM. V was pared by 7 bases and J by 4 bases, with 6 bases of the junction left unmatched. DNA for the CDR3: TGTGCCAGCAAACGTAGCGGGGCTTACAATGAGCAGTTCTTC. Amino acids: CASKRSGAYNEQFF.

The chain links TRBV7-2 to TRBJ2-2, with D perhaps matching TRBD2 (6 bases). In germline, CDR1 is SGHTA, CDR2 FQGNSA. V lost 6 bases and J 1 base, leaving 12 bases between the germline ends. The CDR3 has 15 residues. The CDR3 spells CASRRPGVNTGELFF. The DNA for the CDR3 is TGTGCCAGCAGGCGCCCGGGAGTGAACACCGGGGAGCTGTTTTTT.

The chain couples TRBV5-6 to TRBJ1-1; no firm D call. Germline loops: CDR1 SGHDT, CDR2 YYEEEE. Between the trimmed V and J ends, which lost 0 bases and 0 bases, there was a span of 6 bases. This CDR3 is built from 14 residues. The DNA of the CDR3 is TGTGCCAGCAGCTTGGTCACTATGAACACTGAAGCTTTCTTT. Encoded protein: CASSLVTMNTEAFF.

This chain links TRBV6-5 with TRBJ1-5; 8 bases agree with TRBD1. Germline V lookup: CDR1 MNHEY, CDR2 SVGAGI. V shed 2 bases and J 7 bases; nucleotides not matched to a gene: 7. This CDR3 comprises 15 residues. The CDR3 sequence is CASSYLQGAGQPQHF. The CDR3 DNA is TGTGCCAGCAGTTACCTCCAGGGGGCAGGGCAGCCCCAGCATTTT.

V and J are TRBV27 and TRBJ2-5; 8 bases match TRBD2. This CDR3 contains 15 residues. V lost 4 bases and J lost 2; bases outside the gene matches: 6. CDR1 and CDR2 (germline): MNHEY, SMNVEV (reference sequence). For the CDR3, the DNA is TGTGCCAGCAGTTCCGGGACTAGGGGACAAGAGACCCAGTACTTC. This sequence encodes CASSSGTRGQETQYF.

The chain has TRBV5-1 and TRBJ2-5; D remains unclear. The ends were cut back, 0 bases at V and 2 bases at J, with 14 bases in the middle. The CDR3 consists of 16 residues. The germline gives CDR1 SGHRS, CDR2 YFSETQ. CDR3 bases: TGCGCCAGCAGCTTGGAGGCAGGTCTATCTCAAGAGACCCAGTACTTC. It yields the protein CASSLEAGLSQETQYF. Variable domain in full (rest from reference TRBV5-1 and TRBJ2-5): KAGVTQTPRYLIKTRGQQVTLSCSPISGHRSVSWYQQTPGQGLQFLFEYFSETQRNKGNFPGRFSGRQFSNSRSEMNVSTLELGDSALYLCASSLEAGLSQETQYFGPGTRLLVL.

The chain has TRBV28 and TRBJ1-1; tentative D call: TRBD1 (5 bases). The CDR3 runs 14 residues. The V end lost 6 bases, the J end lost 3 bases, and 14 bases lay between the germline ends. Germline loops: CDR1 MDHEN, CDR2 SYDVKM. CDR3 region: CASSTHFRDTEAFF. The CDR3 coding sequence is TGTGCCAGCAGCACGCACTTCAGGGACACTGAAGCTTTCTTT.

The CDR3 DNA follows: TGTGCCAGCACTATGAAATCCGACAGGGCGGTTTACGGCTACACCTTC. Its protein product is CASTMKSDRAVYGYTF. V gene TRBV2 combines with J gene TRBJ1-2; 7 positions agree with TRBD1. CDR1 is SNHLY, CDR2 FYNNEI, per germline. The CDR3 has 16 residues. V lost 7 bases, J lost 8 bases, and 19 bases stayed unmatched.

This CDR3 reads CASSYPPLVFMKETQYF. Here the CDR3 DNA reads TGTGCCAGCAGCTACCCCCCTCTAGTTTTCATGAAAGAGACCCAGTACTTC. J is TRBJ2-5 and V is TRBV7-9; D is unresolved. CDR1 is SEHNR, CDR2 FQNEAQ, per germline (reference sequence). The V gene lost 4 bases and the J gene lost 3 bases, with 21 bases spanning the gap. CDR3 length: 17 amino acids. Full variable domain (rest looked up from reference TRBV7-9 and TRBJ2-5): DTGVSQNPRHKITKRGQNVTFRCDPISEHNRLYWYRQTLGQGPEFLTYFQNEAQLEKSRLLSDRFSAERPKGSFSTLEIQRTEQGDSAMYLCASSYPPLVFMKETQYFGPGTRLLVL.

This chain uses TRBV28 with TRBJ1-2, with 11 positions matching TRBD1. V lost 3 bases, J lost 1 base, and 7 bases stayed unmatched. Germline assignment: CDR1 MDHEN and CDR2 SYDVKM. CDR3 length: 17 residues. This CDR3 is CASSLLGQGALNYGYTF. The CDR3 DNA reads TGTGCCAGCAGTTTGCTCGGACAGGGGGCCCTTAACTATGGCTACACCTTC.

The DNA for the CDR3 is TGTGCCAGCACCCAAAGACCGGGAGGCGGCACAGATACGCAGTATTTT. Residues: CASTQRPGGGTDTQYF. The rearrangement uses TRBV27 and TRBJ2-3; 7 bases align to TRBD2. The CDR3 has 16 amino acids. V was pared by 7 bases and J by 1 base, with 11 bases of the junction left unmatched. Germline CDR1 and CDR2: MNHEY and SMNVEV (reference sequence).

This sequence joins TRBV3-1 (or the pseudogene TRBV3-2) and TRBJ2-7; tentatively, D is TRBD1 (6 bases). V was pared by 0 bases and J by 5 bases, with 14 bases between. Germline V lookup: CDR1 LGHDT, CDR2 YNNKEL (reference sequence). The CDR3 loop spans 15 amino acids. The CDR3 region has the DNA TGTGCCAGCAGCCAAGATAAGTCAGGGGCGGACGAGCAGTACTTC. This encodes CASSQDKSGADEQYF.

The genes are TRBV7-2 and TRBJ1-6, with a weak D call TRBD1 (5 bases). Trimming stripped 2 bases from V and 8 bases from J, with 16 bases between. This CDR3 is 16 amino acids long. Per germline, CDR1 SGHTA and CDR2 FQGNSA. CDR3 residues: CASSLTLSRVDSPLHF. CDR3 coding DNA: TGTGCCAGCAGCTTAACGTTGAGCAGGGTCGATTCACCCCTCCACTTT.

The CDR3 DNA sequence: TGTGCCAGCAGCTGGACAGGGACGGGAAACACCATATATTTT. Protein product: CASSWTGTGNTIYF. This chain joins TRBV13 and TRBJ1-3; 8 positions match TRBD1. CDR1 and CDR2 (germline): PRHDT, FYEKMQ (reference sequence). The CDR3 runs to 14 residues. Trimming removed 4 bases from V and 4 bases from J; junction bases left unmatched: 3.

This chain joins TRBV25-1 and TRBJ1-6, with 8 bases identical to TRBD1. The CDR3 consists of 14 residues. Trimming at V came to 5 bases and at J to 7 bases, leaving 4 bases not matched to a gene. Germline lookup yields CDR1 MGHDK and CDR2 SYGVNS. The CDR3 is CASSLTGGNSPLHF. CDR3 sequence (DNA): TGTGCCAGCAGTCTAACAGGGGGAAATTCACCCCTCCACTTT.

CDR3 amino acids: CASRLAGSYEQYF. Here the CDR3 DNA reads TGTGCCAGCAGGCTAGCGGGATCCTACGAGCAGTACTTC. This chain connects TRBV28 to TRBJ2-7, with 9 bases lining up with TRBD2. This CDR3 has 13 amino acids. V lost 6 bases and J lost 1; bases outside the gene matches: 1. Germline V gene lookup returns CDR1 MDHEN and CDR2 SYDVKM.

This chain joins TRBV6-2 or TRBV6-3 and TRBJ1-1; D may be TRBD1 (5 bases). CDR1 MNHEY and CDR2 SVGEGT come from the germline V gene. CDR3 size: 14 residues. Trimming took off 7 bases at V and 0 bases at J, with 12 bases between the two ends. CDR3 region: CASNPQGMNTEAFF. DNA of the CDR3: TGTGCCAGCAACCCCCAGGGCATGAACACTGAAGCTTTCTTT.

J is TRBJ2-3 and V is TRBV25-1, with 8 bases identical to TRBD2. V shed 4 bases and J 4 bases; nucleotides not matched to a gene: 10. There are 16 residues in the CDR3. The germline CDR1 and CDR2 sequences are MGHDK and SYGVNS. CDR3 sequence: CASSGPQRGGPDTQYF. The CDR3 nucleotides are TGTGCCAGCAGTGGCCCTCAACGGGGGGGCCCAGATACGCAGTATTTT.

This chain uses TRBV4-3 with TRBJ2-2; TRBD1 aligns across 8 bases. V lost 3 bases, J lost 0 bases, and 3 bases stayed unmatched. The CDR3 is 16 amino acids. Germline lookup yields CDR1 LGHNA and CDR2 YSLEER. The CDR3 sequence is CASSQRTGTNTGELFF. The CDR3 coding sequence is TGCGCCAGCAGCCAGAGGACAGGGACGAACACCGGGGAGCTGTTTTTT.

V and J are TRBV28 and TRBJ1-1, with D unresolved. From germline, CDR1 is MDHEN and CDR2 SYDVKM. V shed 6 bases and J shed 4 bases, with 15 bases lying between them. CDR3 size: 14 residues. In DNA, the CDR3 is TGTGCCAGCAGACTAGGGCTCCGAGGCACTGAAGCTTTCTTT. This gives the protein CASRLGLRGTEAFF.

The chain couples TRBV11-3 to TRBJ2-1; D may be TRBD1 (5 bases). CDR1 and CDR2 (germline): SGHNT, YENEEA. V lost 5 bases to trimming and J lost 5 bases, with 10 bases between them. CDR3 length equals 13 residues. The CDR3 is CASSLGPNNEQFF. CDR3 nucleotides: TGTGCCAGCAGCCTGGGGCCTAACAATGAGCAGTTCTTC. Complete variable domain (other parts from reference TRBV11-3 and TRBJ2-1): EAGVVQSPRYKIIEKKQPVAFWCNPISGHNTLYWYLQNLGQGPELLIRYENEEAVDDSQLPKDRFSAERLKGVDSTLKIQPAELGDSAVYLCASSLGPNNEQFFGPGTRLTVL.

CDR3 amino acids: CASSQYTGVYTGELFF. The CDR3 coding sequence is TGTGCCAGCAGCCAATATACAGGGGTGTACACCGGGGAGCTGTTTTTT. J is TRBJ2-2 and V is TRBV14, with 7 bases identical to TRBD1. V lost 2 bases, J lost 3 bases, and 6 bases stayed unmatched. This CDR3 is 16 amino acids long. Germline lookup yields CDR1 SGHDN and CDR2 FVKESK. Looking up the rest from reference TRBV14 and TRBJ2-2 gives the full variable domain: EAGVTQFPSHSVIEKGQTVTLRCDPISGHDNLYWYRRVMGKEIKFLLHFVKESKQDESGMPNNRFLAERTGGTYSTLKVQPAELEDSGVYFCASSQYTGVYTGELFFGEGSRLTVL.

This chain joins TRBV10-3 and TRBJ2-5; 7 nucleotides align to TRBD1. V lost 3 bases to trimming and J lost 6 bases; unmatched junction nucleotides: 10. Looked up from germline, CDR1 is ENHRY and CDR2 is SYGVKD. The CDR3 consists of 15 residues. The CDR3, as DNA: TGTGCCATCAGTGAAGGGACAGACTTTAAGAAGACCCAGTACTTC. Translated, it gives CAISEGTDFKKTQYF.

The chain recombines TRBV7-6 with TRBJ2-7; D ambiguous. The V and J ends lost 2 bases and 0 bases respectively, with 5 bases between them. CDR1 is SGHVS and CDR2 is FNYEAQ in the germline V gene. The CDR3 spans 13 residues. The CDR3 DNA follows: TGTGCCAGCAGCTTACACAGCTCCTACGAGCAGTACTTC. It encodes CASSLHSSYEQYF.

The gene calls are TRBV19 and TRBJ2-2; D might be TRBD1 (8 bases). The V end was cut by 6 bases, the J end by 3 bases, with 14 bases between. The CDR3 sequence is 15 residues long. Germline V CDR1 and CDR2: LNHDA, SQIVND (reference sequence). The CDR3 DNA follows: TGTGCCAGTAGACGACAGGGGAGGGACACCGGGGAGCTGTTTTTT. Protein sequence: CASRRQGRDTGELFF.